The 19 T cell receptor beta chains below were found in one sample sequenced in a study of T cell responses to AZD1222 COVID-19 vaccine. TCRdb's table, derived via immunoSEQ multiplex PCR, lists solely in-frame clones and lacks some. The sample consists of 150,000 or so clones, approximately 92% of them appearing once. The sequencing used peripheral blood, collected on day 0 of AZD1222 vaccination. The receptors were gathered from an adult in good health.

The chain employs TRBV12-3 or TRBV12-4 and TRBJ1-2; TRBD1 might be the D (6 bases). V was cut by 3 bases and J by 5 bases, with 7 bases left in between. The CDR3 length is 12 residues. This chain's CDR3 is CASSFQGYGYTF. The DNA for the CDR3 is TGTGCCAGCAGTTTTCAGGGGTATGGCTACACCTTC.

The chain links TRBV9 to TRBJ2-5; D is perhaps TRBD2 (5 bases). CDR1 is SGDLS and CDR2 is YYNGEE in the germline V gene. Trimming cost V 4 bases and J 10 bases, with 17 bases left between them. The CDR3 covers 13 residues. CDR3 DNA sequence: TGTGCCAGCAGCCCGGAGGCCCCGTTTATCCAGTACTTC. It encodes CASSPEAPFIQYF.

V gene TRBV2 combines with J gene TRBJ1-5; D ambiguous. Trimming removed 1 base at V and 10 bases at J, with 14 bases between. Germline lookup yields CDR1 SNHLY and CDR2 FYNNEI. There are 14 residues in the CDR3. CDR3 sequence reads: CASSEDGPRVPQHF. In nucleotides, the CDR3 is TGTGCCAGCAGTGAAGACGGGCCTCGAGTACCCCAGCATTTT.

The chain combines TRBV7-2 with TRBJ2-1; the match to TRBD2 covers 13 bases. The trim removed 5 bases at V and 8 bases at J, leaving 6 bases unmatched. Germline V gene data show CDR1 as SGHTA and CDR2 as FQGNSA. The CDR3 is made up of 15 amino acids. The CDR3 loop is CASSVTSGRRDEQFF. The CDR3 DNA follows: TGTGCCAGCAGCGTGACTAGCGGGAGGAGGGATGAGCAGTTCTTC.

The rearrangement links TRBV5-8 to TRBJ2-7; 11 nucleotides align to TRBD1. This CDR3 has 16 amino acids. V trimming: 0 bases; J trimming: 5 bases; junction bases outside the gene matches: 7. Germline lookup yields CDR1 SGHTS and CDR2 YDEGEE. The chain's CDR3 is CASSLVLGQGGDEQYF. The CDR3 coding sequence is TGTGCCAGCAGCTTGGTGTTGGGACAGGGGGGTGACGAGCAGTACTTC.

The gene calls are TRBV6-1 and TRBJ1-1, with a possible D match to TRBD1 (5 bases). From germline, CDR1 is MNHNS and CDR2 SASEGT. The V end lost 3 bases, the J end lost 1 base, and 9 bases lay between the germline ends. The CDR3 is made up of 14 amino acids. The CDR3 nucleotides are TGTGCCAGCAGTGATATGACAGAGAACACTGAAGCTTTCTTT. Translation gives CASSDMTENTEAFF.

This clone was recorded only once. V gene TRBV5-6 combines with J gene TRBJ2-7; 8 positions match TRBD1. Germline loops: CDR1 SGHDT, CDR2 YYEEEE. The CDR3 spans 14 residues. The V gene end was trimmed by 4 bases and the J gene end by 2 bases; junction bases not matched to a gene: 5. CDR3 DNA: TGTGCCAGCAGCCTTGGACAGGGTCCCTACGAGCAGTACTTC. Translating it yields CASSLGQGPYEQYF.

The chain carries TRBV2 and TRBJ1-4; D remains ambiguous. V dropped 6 bases and J dropped 5 bases, with 7 bases sitting between them. Germline CDR1 SNHLY, CDR2 FYNNEI. The CDR3 sequence is 12 residues long. As DNA, the CDR3 is TGTGCCAGCAGCTTAATAAATGAAAAACTGTTTTTT. Translated: CASSLINEKLFF.

The chain has TRBV5-4 and TRBJ1-3; a weak D match, TRBD1 (5 bases). The CDR3 is made up of 15 amino acids. V was cut by 3 bases and J by 4 bases, with 14 bases left in between. Germline-derived CDR1 and CDR2 are SGHNT and YYREEE (reference sequence). The CDR3 loop reads CASSSGGSIGNTIYF. In nucleotides, the CDR3 is TGTGCCAGCAGCTCCGGGGGGTCCATAGGAAACACCATATATTTT.

The chain combines TRBV5-1 with TRBJ1-6; TRBD1 matches at 7 bases. The CDR3 sequence is 13 residues long. V lost 4 bases, J lost 10 bases, and 5 bases stayed unmatched. Germline CDR1 and CDR2: SGHRS and YFSETQ. The CDR3 here is CASSRDRASPLHF. CDR3 bases: TGCGCCAGCAGCCGCGACAGGGCCTCACCCCTCCACTTT. The full variable domain, completed using reference TRBV5-1 and TRBJ1-6, is KAGVTQTPRYLIKTRGQQVTLSCSPISGHRSVSWYQQTPGQGLQFLFEYFSETQRNKGNFPGRFSGRQFSNSRSEMNVSTLELGDSALYLCASSRDRASPLHFGNGTRLTVT.

The chain employs TRBV7-8 and TRBJ2-2; D perhaps matches TRBD1 (6 bases). Germline V CDR1 and CDR2: SGHVS, FQNEAQ. The CDR3 spans 15 residues. The germline V and J ends were trimmed by 5 bases and 5 bases, with 15 bases remaining between them. As DNA, the CDR3 is TGTGCCAGCAGCGCAGGGATGGGGGCGACCGGGGAGCTGTTTTTT. As protein: CASSAGMGATGELFF. Based on the CDR3 plus reference TRBV7-8 and TRBJ2-2, the full variable domain is GAGVSQSPRYKVAKRGQDVALRCDPISGHVSLFWYQQALGQGPEFLTYFQNEAQLDKSGLPSDRFFAERPEGSVSTLKIQRTQQEDSAVYLCASSAGMGATGELFFGEGSRLTVL.

The chain couples TRBV6-5 to TRBJ1-3; D is undetermined. V lost 6 bases and J 2 bases, leaving 8 bases between the germline ends. The CDR3 covers 13 residues. Germline values: CDR1 MNHEY, CDR2 SVGAGI. CDR3 sequence: CASSRVAGNTIYF. The CDR3 DNA reads TGTGCCAGCAGCCGGGTTGCTGGAAACACCATATATTTT.

This clone was seen once. CDR3 DNA: TGTGCCAGCAGCTTAGTCGTGGCGGGATCCGAAGCTTTCTTT. This sequence encodes CASSLVVAGSEAFF. The V and J genes are TRBV11-2 and TRBJ1-1; no definite D call. The CDR3 contains 14 residues. CDR1 SGHAT and CDR2 FQNNGV come from the germline V gene. V was pared by 1 base and J by 8 bases, with 14 bases between.

Comments on this clone: A junction boundary mismatches the germline segment, possibly from a read error. This rearrangement joins TRBV5-5 to TRBJ1-2; D call uncertain. This CDR3 is built from 13 residues. Germline values: CDR1 SGHKS, CDR2 YYEKEE (reference sequence). Written as DNA, the CDR3 is TGTGCCAGCAGGTTGGAAGGGTATCATGGCTACACCTTC. As protein: CASRLEGYHGYTF. Supplemented by reference TRBV5-5 and TRBJ1-2, the full variable domain reads DAGVTQSPTHLIKTRGQQVTLRCSPISGHKSVSWYQQVLGQGPQFIFQYYEKEERGRGNFPDRFSARQFPNYSSELNVNALLLGDSALYLCASRLEGYHGYTFGSGTRLTVV.

The genes are TRBV6-1 and TRBJ1-1; TRBD1 matches at 7 bases. The CDR3 totals 16 residues. Germline lookup yields CDR1 MNHNS and CDR2 SASEGT. V was clipped by 3 bases and J by 1 base; unmatched bases: 8. CDR3 in DNA: TGTGCCAGCAGTGATCCCCCGGGACAGAGGAACACTGAAGCTTTCTTT. Translated, it gives CASSDPPGQRNTEAFF.

This clone was seen a handful of times. V and J are TRBV6-1 and TRBJ1-3, with D unclear. Germline lookup yields CDR1 MNHNS and CDR2 SASEGT. CDR3 length: 13 residues. V was cut by 3 bases and J by 0 bases, with 3 bases left in between. CDR3 loop: CASSENSGNTIYF. DNA for the CDR3: TGTGCCAGCAGTGAGAACTCTGGAAACACCATATATTTT.

This chain links TRBV7-2 with TRBJ1-5, with 7 bases matching TRBD1. V lost 4 bases to trimming and J lost 9 bases; unmatched junction nucleotides: 9. Germline lookup yields CDR1 SGHTA and CDR2 FQGNSA. CDR3 length equals 14 residues. The CDR3 DNA reads TGTGCCAGCAGCTCCACAGGGGTTCGGGCGCCCCAGCATTTT. Amino acids: CASSSTGVRAPQHF.

The J gene is TRBJ1-3, the V gene TRBV28, with no clear D. The length of the CDR3 is 14 residues. Trimming cost V 5 bases and J 2 bases, with 10 bases left between them. Germline values: CDR1 MDHEN, CDR2 SYDVKM. The CDR3 here is CASSLRNPGNTIYF. CDR3 nucleotides: TGTGCCAGCAGTCTAAGGAACCCTGGAAACACCATATATTTT.

The chain recombines TRBV6-5 with TRBJ1-6; D gene unclear. Germline V gene sequence: CDR1 MNHEY, CDR2 SVGAGI. V was cut by 7 bases and J by 7 bases, with 14 bases left in between. The CDR3 length is 14 residues. CDR3 in amino acids: CASNRENKNSPLHF. In DNA, the CDR3 is TGTGCCAGCAACAGAGAAAACAAAAATTCACCCCTCCACTTT.